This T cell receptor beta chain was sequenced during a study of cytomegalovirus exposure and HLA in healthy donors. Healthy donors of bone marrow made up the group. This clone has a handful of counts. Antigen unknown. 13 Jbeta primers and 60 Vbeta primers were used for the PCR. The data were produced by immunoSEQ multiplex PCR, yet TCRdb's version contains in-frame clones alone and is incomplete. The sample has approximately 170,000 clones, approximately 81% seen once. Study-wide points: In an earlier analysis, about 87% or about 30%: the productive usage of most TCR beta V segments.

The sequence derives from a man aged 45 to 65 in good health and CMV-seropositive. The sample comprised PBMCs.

The chain's CDR3 is CASSEGGTAAYEQYF. CDR3 DNA sequence: TGTGCCAGCAGTGAAGGGGGGACAGCGGCCTACGAGCAGTACTTC. The rearrangement uses TRBV6-1 and TRBJ2-7, with TRBD1 matching over 7 bases. Germline V lookup: CDR1 MNHNS, CDR2 SASEGT. The CDR3 covers 15 residues. Trimming removed 1 base from V and 2 bases from J; junction bases left unmatched: 5.